This is a list of T cell receptor beta chains from one sample in a study of cytomegalovirus exposure and HLA in healthy donors. Sequenced by immunoSEQ multiplex PCR; TCRdb stores in-frame clones only, minus some. This table holds around 150,000 clones, approximately 78% found once. Sequencing was performed on PBMCs. Every receptor here comes from a male donor in good health and CMV-seropositive. CDR3s include the opening cysteine and the closing phenylalanine or tryptophan. Fields, in order: V gene, D gene, clone size, J gene, CDR3 protein, CDR3 DNA. The D gene is left open where the match is weak. Clone size appears in some rows only: once, few, many, or a class for an expanded clone.

>TRBV5-1|TRBD1|few|TRBJ1-6
CASSLTGEPYNSPLHF
TGCGCCAGCAGCTTAACAGGGGAGCCCTATAATTCACCCCTCCACTTT
>TRBV7-8|TRBD1|-|TRBJ2-7
CASSQRPGQGYEQYF
TGTGCCAGCAGCCAGCGCCCGGGACAGGGATACGAGCAGTACTTC
>TRBV28|TRBD1|-|TRBJ1-5
CASQTGWSQPQHF
TGTGCCAGCCAGACAGGGTGGAGTCAGCCCCAGCATTTT
>TRBV28|TRBD1|-|TRBJ2-7
CASSFQDRGSTYEQYF
TGTGCCAGCAGTTTCCAGGACAGGGGCTCTACCTACGAGCAGTACTTC
>TRBV19|TRBD2|few|TRBJ2-1
CASSSSGRALGDNEQFF
TGTGCCAGTAGCTCAAGCGGGAGGGCCTTGGGGGATAATGAGCAGTTCTTC
>TRBV5-1|TRBD2|-|TRBJ2-3
CASSDPSGPSTDTQYF
TGCGCCAGCAGCGACCCTAGCGGGCCGAGCACAGATACGCAGTATTTT
>TRBV27|TRBD1|-|TRBJ2-1
CASSLSLQGYNEQFF
TGTGCCAGCAGTTTATCGCTACAGGGGTACAATGAGCAGTTCTTC
>TRBV11-3|-|-|TRBJ2-2
CASSFQSGELFF
TGTGCCAGCAGCTTCCAATCCGGGGAGCTGTTTTTT
>TRBV7-9|-|-|TRBJ2-6
CASRRRGSGANVLTF
TGTGCCAGCAGGCGCCGGGGGTCTGGGGCCAACGTCCTGACTTTC
>TRBV4-3|TRBD2|-|TRBJ2-7
CASSHTPLAGPYEQYF
TGCGCCAGCAGCCACACACCACTAGCGGGCCCCTACGAGCAGTACTTC
>TRBV6-6|-|few|TRBJ1-2
CASSYQTVNYGYTF
TGTGCCAGCAGTTACCAGACAGTTAACTATGGCTACACCTTC
>TRBV27|TRBD1|-|TRBJ1-1
CASSATGVVMNTEAFF
TGTGCCAGCAGTGCTACAGGGGTTGTTATGAACACTGAAGCTTTCTTT
>TRBV30|TRBD2|-|TRBJ2-3
CAWSGLGGADTQYF
TGTGCCTGGAGTGGTCTCGGGGGGGCAGATACGCAGTATTTT
>TRBV5-5|-|once|TRBJ2-4
CASSLEWAGKNIQYF
TGTGCCAGCAGCTTGGAGTGGGCAGGAAAAAACATTCAGTACTTC
>TRBV9|-|-|TRBJ2-7
CASSVNGRSSYEQYF
TGTGCCAGCAGCGTGAATGGGAGGAGCTCCTACGAGCAGTACTTC
>TRBV7-9|-|-|TRBJ2-7
CASSLDGDEQYF
TGTGCCAGCAGCTTAGACGGGGACGAGCAGTACTTC
>TRBV7-2|-|-|TRBJ1-3
CASSLSGTTGNTIYF
TGTGCCAGCAGCTTATCCGGGACTACTGGAAACACCATATATTTT
>TRBV7-7|TRBD2|-|TRBJ2-6
CASSPAGTRAGANVLTF
TGTGCCAGCAGCCCCGCCGGGACTAGGGCTGGGGCCAACGTCCTGACTTTC
>TRBV27|TRBD2|-|TRBJ2-7
CASSPGLAVGEQYF
TGTGCCAGCAGTCCCGGACTAGCGGTTGGAGAGCAGTACTTC
>TRBV6-1|-|-|TRBJ2-7
CASSGDEQYF
TGTGCCAGCAGTGGCGACGAGCAGTACTTC
>TRBV10-3|TRBD2|-|TRBJ2-7
CATQGGEQYF
TGTGCCACCCAGGGAGGGGAGCAGTACTTC
>TRBV5-1|TRBD1|few|TRBJ2-5
CASGTAEEGETQYF
TGCGCCAGCGGGACAGCGGAAGAGGGAGAGACCCAGTACTTC
>TRBV5-5|TRBD2|-|TRBJ2-1
CASSAIAGGTRNNEQFF
TGTGCCAGCAGCGCGATAGCGGGAGGGACCCGGAACAATGAGCAGTTCTTC
>TRBV5-1|-|once|TRBJ2-5
CASSFGQGTNAETQYF
TGCGCCAGCAGCTTCGGGCAGGGGACTAACGCAGAGACCCAGTACTTC
>TRBV7-9|-|-|TRBJ1-2
CASSLEGNYGYTF
TGTGCCAGCAGCTTAGAGGGGAACTATGGCTACACCTTC
>TRBV11-2|TRBD2|-|TRBJ2-2
CASSLVPSGHTGELFF
TGTGCCAGCAGCTTAGTTCCTAGCGGCCACACCGGGGAGCTGTTTTTT
>TRBV27|TRBD2|-|TRBJ2-5
CASSHSGGRQETQYF
TGTGCCAGCAGCCATAGCGGGGGCCGTCAAGAGACCCAGTACTTC
>TRBV13|TRBD1|-|TRBJ1-2
CASSLGLLGTGMGNYGYTF
TGTGCCAGCAGCTTAGGCCTTTTGGGGACAGGGATGGGTAACTATGGCTACACCTTC
>TRBV19|TRBD1|once|TRBJ1-1
CASSSQDRGGSTEAFF
TGTGCCAGTAGTTCCCAGGACAGGGGTGGTAGCACTGAAGCTTTCTTT
>TRBV5-6|TRBD1|-|TRBJ1-2
CASSAYRGNYGYTF
TGTGCCAGCAGCGCATACAGGGGTAACTATGGCTACACCTTC
>TRBV5-4|TRBD2|-|TRBJ2-4
CASTLRGDGSKNIQYF
TGTGCCAGCACCCTCCGGGGGGACGGGTCCAAAAACATTCAGTACTTC
>TRBV7-8|-|-|TRBJ2-1
CASSPAGQSSYNEQFF
TGTGCCAGCAGCCCCGCGGGACAGAGCTCCTACAATGAGCAGTTCTTC
>TRBV10-2|TRBD2|-|TRBJ2-3
CASSDAGGPADTQYF
TGCGCCAGCAGTGATGCGGGAGGGCCCGCAGATACGCAGTATTTT
>TRBV28|-|-|TRBJ2-3
CASSVADTQYF
TGTGCCAGCAGCGTAGCAGATACGCAGTATTTT
>TRBV5-1|-|-|TRBJ1-1
CASSLRGGAIEAFF
TGCGCCAGCAGCCTGCGAGGGGGGGCTATAGAAGCTTTCTTT
>TRBV5-4|TRBD1|once|TRBJ2-7
CASSLGRDSRYEQYF
TGTGCCAGCAGCTTAGGCCGGGACAGTCGATACGAGCAGTACTTC
>TRBV13|-|-|TRBJ2-3
CASSLELKQYF
TGTGCCAGCAGCTTAGAATTAAAGCAGTATTTT
>TRBV18|TRBD1|once|TRBJ1-2
CASSRDRSNYGYTF
TGTGCCAGCTCACGGGACAGGAGTAACTATGGCTACACCTTC
>TRBV27|-|-|TRBJ1-2
CASSPAGTNGYTF
TGTGCCAGCAGTCCGGCGGGGACCAATGGCTACACCTTC
>TRBV11-2|-|-|TRBJ2-7
CASSYGYEQYF
TGTGCCAGCAGTTACGGGTACGAGCAGTACTTC
>TRBV9|TRBD2|-|TRBJ2-2
CASSVGTSGAGELFF
TGTGCCAGCAGCGTAGGGACTAGCGGGGCCGGGGAGCTGTTTTTT
>TRBV19|TRBD2|-|TRBJ2-5
CASSRPLAGDETQYF
TGTGCCAGTAGTAGGCCACTAGCGGGAGATGAGACCCAGTACTTC